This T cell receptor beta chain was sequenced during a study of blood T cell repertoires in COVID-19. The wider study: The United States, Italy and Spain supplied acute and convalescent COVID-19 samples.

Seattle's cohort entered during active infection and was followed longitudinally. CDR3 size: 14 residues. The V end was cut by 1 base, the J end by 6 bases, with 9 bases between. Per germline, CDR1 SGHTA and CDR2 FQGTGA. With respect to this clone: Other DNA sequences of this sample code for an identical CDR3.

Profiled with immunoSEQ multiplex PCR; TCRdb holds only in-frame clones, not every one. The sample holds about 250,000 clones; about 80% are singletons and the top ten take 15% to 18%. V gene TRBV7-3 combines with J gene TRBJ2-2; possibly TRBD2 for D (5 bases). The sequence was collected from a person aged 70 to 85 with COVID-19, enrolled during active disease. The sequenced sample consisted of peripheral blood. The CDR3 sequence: CASSLIRGAGELFF. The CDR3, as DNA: TGTGCCAGCAGCTTAATTCGGGGAGCCGGGGAGCTGTTTTTT.